The clone carrying this T cell receptor (beta chain) has only a few counts. TCRdb ran MiXCR on the 5' RACE reads and lists one entry per CDR3 protein. The sample carries approximately 890,000 distinct CDR3 sequences, approximately 13% recorded once. This specimen comes from a study of identical twins. The sample was also reused in another study, on yellow fever vaccine responses in identical twins.

Sequenced: PBMCs. This TCR was recovered from a woman in her late teens or twenties in good health.

DNA for the CDR3: TGCGCCAGCAGCCTTCTAGCGGGGGCCGCTCTCTATGAGCAGTTCTTC. Encoded protein: CASSLLAGAALYEQFF. V usage is TRBV5-1 and J usage is TRBJ2-1, with 10 nucleotides matching TRBD2. The CDR3 has 16 amino acids. V trimming: 4 bases; J trimming: 8 bases; junction bases outside the gene matches: 12. The germline CDR1 and CDR2 sequences are SGHRS and YFSETQ.